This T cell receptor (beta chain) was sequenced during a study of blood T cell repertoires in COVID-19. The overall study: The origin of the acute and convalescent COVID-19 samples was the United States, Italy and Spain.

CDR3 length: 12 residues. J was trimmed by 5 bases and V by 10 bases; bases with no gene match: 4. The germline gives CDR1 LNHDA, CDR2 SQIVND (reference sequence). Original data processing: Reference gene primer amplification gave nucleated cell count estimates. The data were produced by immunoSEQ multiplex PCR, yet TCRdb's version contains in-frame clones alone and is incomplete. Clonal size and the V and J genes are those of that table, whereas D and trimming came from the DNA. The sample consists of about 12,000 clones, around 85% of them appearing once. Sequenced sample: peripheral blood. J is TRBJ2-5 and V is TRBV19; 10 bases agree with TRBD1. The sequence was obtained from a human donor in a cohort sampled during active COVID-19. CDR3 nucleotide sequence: TGTGCCACCTCGGGACAGGGGGAGACCCAGTACTTC. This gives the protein CATSGQGETQYF.